Each of the 6 T cell receptor beta chains below was sequenced from the same sample in a study of cytotoxic CD8 clonotypes in ibrutinib-treated CLL. Only in-frame clones appear in the TCRdb table, and some are missing; sequencing was by immunoSEQ multiplex PCR. This sample has over 140,000 clones, with around 80% found just once. The sequenced sample was PBMCs, obtained after 36 months of ibrutinib treatment. Receptors originate from a human donor with chronic lymphocytic leukemia.

J is TRBJ2-7 and V is TRBV9; 9 nucleotides agree with TRBD1. CDR3 length equals 15 residues. Germline V gene sequence: CDR1 SGDLS, CDR2 YYNGEE. V trimming: 0 bases; J trimming: 7 bases; junction bases outside the gene matches: 8. CDR3 protein: CASSVDGTGLGEQYF. The CDR3 DNA sequence: TGTGCCAGCAGCGTAGACGGGACAGGGTTAGGAGAGCAGTACTTC. Together with reference TRBV9 and TRBJ2-7, the CDR3 gives the full variable domain: DSGVTQTPKHLITATGQRVTLRCSPRSGDLSVYWYQQSLDQGLQFLIQYYNGEERAKGNILERFSAQQFPDLHSELNLSSLELGDSALYFCASSVDGTGLGEQYFGPGTRLTVT.

The gene calls are TRBV6-6 and TRBJ2-6; D gene unclear. The CDR3 totals 14 residues. V was pared by 10 bases and J by 4 bases, with 14 bases between. The germline gives CDR1 MNHNY, CDR2 SVGAGI (reference sequence). The DNA of the CDR3 is TGTGCCACCTCCAAGGTTAGCGGGGCCAACGTCCTGACTTTC. It encodes CATSKVSGANVLTF.

The chain has TRBV9 and TRBJ2-7; the D gene is possibly TRBD1 (7 bases). The CDR3 has 13 residues. The V end lost 0 bases, the J end lost 6 bases, and 10 bases lay between the germline ends. Germline loops: CDR1 SGDLS, CDR2 YYNGEE. The CDR3 DNA reads TGTGCCAGCAGCGTAGGTCAGGGGGGCGAGCAGTACTTC. It codes for CASSVGQGGEQYF.

In its sample, this clone was seen once. This rearrangement joins TRBV10-2 to TRBJ2-7, with D perhaps TRBD2 (6 bases). Trimming took 3 bases from V and 1 from J, leaving 22 bases between them. This CDR3 comprises 18 residues. The germline CDR1 and CDR2 sequences are WSHSY and SAAADI. This CDR3 is CASSDLTRASAPSYEQYF. As DNA, the CDR3 is TGCGCCAGCAGTGATCTGACGAGAGCTAGCGCTCCTTCCTACGAGCAGTACTTC.

This chain uses TRBV23-1 with TRBJ1-5; weak D call: TRBD1 (5 bases). TRBV23-1 is labeled an ORF, and its function is uncertain. CDR3 length equals 16 residues. Between the trimmed V and J ends, which lost 0 bases and 0 bases, there was a span of 9 bases. The DNA of the CDR3 is TGCGCCAGCAGTCAATCGGTCAGGGCTAGCAATCAGCCCCAGCATTTT. Translation gives CASSQSVRASNQPQHF.

The chain employs TRBV7-8 and TRBJ2-4; D is unclear. V shed 1 base and J shed 4 bases, with 2 bases lying between them. This CDR3 comprises 12 residues. Per the germline V gene, CDR1 is SGHVS and CDR2 is FQNEAQ. CDR3 protein: CASSLVKNIQYF. The CDR3 DNA is TGTGCCAGCAGCTTAGTAAAAAACATTCAGTACTTC.